This TCR beta chain is drawn from a study of blood T cell repertoires in COVID-19. On the study more broadly: Spain, Italy and the United States supplied samples that represented acute and convalescent COVID-19. Sample material is recorded as cDNA or gDNA derived from T cells, B-cell-depleted T cells, or PBMCs.

The CDR3 length is 13 residues. Deletions cut 5 bases from V and 2 bases from J, with 10 bases between. CDR1 and CDR2 from the germline V gene are MNHEY and SVGAGI. Per the original methods: Reference gene primer amplification yielded estimated nucleated cell counts. TCRdb's table, derived via immunoSEQ multiplex PCR, lists solely in-frame clones and lacks some. D and trimming come from the DNA, and the V and J calls and clone size come from that table. The table shows 20,000 to 30,000 clones, with approximately 90% occurring only once. This TCR came from a human donor in a cohort sampled during active COVID-19. The material sequenced was peripheral blood. V and J are TRBV6-5 and TRBJ2-7; D perhaps matches TRBD1 (6 bases). The CDR3 here is CASSRQDPYEQYF. The CDR3 nucleotides read TGTGCCAGCAGTAGACAGGACCCCTACGAGCAGTACTTC.